The clone carrying this TCR beta chain turned up a few times. PCR was performed a second time for about 6 to 11 cycles using a sample-barcoded 5' primer and a J-beta primer mix. TCRdb ran MiXCR on the 5' RACE reads and lists one entry per CDR3 protein. The sample has about 1,400,000 distinct CDR3 sequences, around 59% seen once. J was trimmed by 3 bases and V by 4 bases; bases with no gene match: 8. Per the germline V gene, CDR1 is SGHRS and CDR2 is YFSETQ. The CDR3 is 15 amino acids. These data belong to a study of blood T cells in healthy people across ages. Sequencing used blood. The chain links TRBV5-1 to TRBJ2-3; 7 nucleotides line up with TRBD1. The sequence was collected from a man between 18 and 35 years old in good health. CDR3 nucleotides: TGCGCCAGCAGCACCGGGACAGTTGTTACAGATACGCAGTATTTT. It codes for CASSTGTVVTDTQYF.